This TCR beta chain was found in a study of neoadjuvant anti-PD-1 for oral cavity cancer. Study overall: Non-progressing patients received a fourth nivolumab dose near day 43, then surgery on days 50-56. Findings of the study overall: Higher pretreatment blood Treg/Th17 ratios correlated with higher pretreatment blood and lower post-treatment tumor TCRbeta clonality.

Concerning this clone itself: The antigen remains unidentified.

Libraries were prepared by immunoSEQ multiplex PCR; TCRdb keeps only in-frame clonotypes and omits some of them. The sample lists 65,000 to 95,000 clones, 84% seen once, with 2.5% to 4% in the top ten. Stage II-IVA oral cavity squamous cell carcinoma was new and untreated by systemic or radiation therapy. Analysis of PBMCs was direct, with no culture step. The specimen comprised PBMCs, sampled before nivolumab (anti-PD-1) treatment. This sequence originates from a person aged 35-79 years with oral cavity squamous cell carcinoma.

Here the CDR3 DNA reads TGCAGCGTTGTCGGGACTAGGGGCACAGATACGCAGTATTTT. As protein: CSVVGTRGTDTQYF. V is TRBV29-1 and J is TRBJ2-3; 8 positions agree with TRBD2. The CDR3 is made up of 14 amino acids. With 4 bases clipped from V and 1 base from J, the junction kept 4 bases outside the gene matches. Looked up from germline, CDR1 is SQVTM and CDR2 is ANQGSEA.